This T cell receptor beta chain is from a study of blood T cells in healthy people across ages. Study-wide points: Researchers report that TCR beta diversity correlated strongly with naive T cell percentage.

The authors ran a second PCR of about 7 to 12 cycles using a sample-barcoded 5' primer and a J-beta primer mix. TCRdb reanalysed the 5' RACE reads using MiXCR and keeps one entry per CDR3 protein. The sample lists around 940,000 distinct CDR3 sequences, roughly half occurring once. Germline V gives CDR1 DFQATT, CDR2 SNEGSKA (reference sequence). CDR3 size: 16 residues. Trimming took 0 bases from V and 0 from J, leaving 13 bases between them. Note on this clonotype: Its target is unknown.

The specimen was blood. The chain carries TRBV20-1 and TRBJ2-3, with no clear D. This clonotype originated in a woman in her sixties in good health. CDR3 nucleotide sequence: TGCAGTGCTAGAGATTTCGCAAAAACTAGCACAGATACGCAGTATTTT. As protein: CSARDFAKTSTDTQYF.